This T cell receptor beta chain was profiled in a study of spatial heterogeneity in lung cancer. Across the whole study: The count of detected beta-chain sequences consistently exceeded that of alpha-chain sequences. Whole-study results and caveats: TCRs found ubiquitously expanded in tumor appeared in blood more at resection than at follow-up.

This CDR3 has 14 residues. V was clipped by 6 bases and J by 10 bases, with 16 bases between them. The germline V gene encodes CDR1 SNHLY and CDR2 FYNNEI. Time point reported: sample taken at primary tumor resection. Unsorted whole RNA samples from tumor, nontumor lung or frozen PBMC were sequenced. TCRdb fed the 5' RACE reads into MiXCR, producing one record per CDR3 protein. This sample has around 50,000 distinct CDR3 sequences; around 7.6% occur once, and the top ten carry approximately 13%. This clonotype has at least ten counts. Its antigen is as yet unknown. The sample in question was PBMCs, obtained at surgery. This rearrangement joins TRBV2 to TRBJ1-6; possible D gene TRBD1, 6 bases. The source of this sequence is a female donor with early-stage non-small cell lung cancer. CDR3 sequence: CASRKQGFSSPLHF. CDR3 nucleotides: TGTGCCAGCAGGAAACAGGGCTTCTCCTCACCCCTCCACTTT.